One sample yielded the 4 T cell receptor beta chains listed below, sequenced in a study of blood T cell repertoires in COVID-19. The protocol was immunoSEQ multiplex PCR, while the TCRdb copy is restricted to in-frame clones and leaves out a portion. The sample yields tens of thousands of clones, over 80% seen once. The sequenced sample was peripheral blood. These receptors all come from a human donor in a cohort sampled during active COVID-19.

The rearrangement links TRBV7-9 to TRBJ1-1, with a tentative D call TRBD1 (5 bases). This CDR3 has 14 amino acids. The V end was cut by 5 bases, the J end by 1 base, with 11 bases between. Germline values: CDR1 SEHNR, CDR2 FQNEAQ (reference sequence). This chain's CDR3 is CASSQKTENTEAFF. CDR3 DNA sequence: TGTGCCAGCAGCCAAAAGACAGAGAACACTGAAGCTTTCTTT.

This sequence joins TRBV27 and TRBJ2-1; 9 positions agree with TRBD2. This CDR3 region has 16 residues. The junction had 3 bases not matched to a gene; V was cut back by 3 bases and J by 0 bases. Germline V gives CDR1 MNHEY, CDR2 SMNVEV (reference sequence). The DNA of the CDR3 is TGTGCCAGCAGTTTTGGTAGCGGGAGCTCCTACAATGAGCAGTTCTTC. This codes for CASSFGSGSSYNEQFF.

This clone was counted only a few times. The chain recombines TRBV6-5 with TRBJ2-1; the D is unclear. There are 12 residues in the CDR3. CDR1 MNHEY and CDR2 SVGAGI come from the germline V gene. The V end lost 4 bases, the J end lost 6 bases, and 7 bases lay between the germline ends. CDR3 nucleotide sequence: TGTGCCAGCAGTTTAGCCCCCAATGAGCAGTTCTTC. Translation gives CASSLAPNEQFF.

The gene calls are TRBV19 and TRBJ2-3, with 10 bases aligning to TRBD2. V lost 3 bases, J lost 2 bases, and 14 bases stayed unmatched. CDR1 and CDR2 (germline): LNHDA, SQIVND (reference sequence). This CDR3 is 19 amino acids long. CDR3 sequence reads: CASSIFFTSGALLTDTQYF. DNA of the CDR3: TGTGCCAGTAGTATCTTTTTTACTAGCGGGGCTCTTCTCACAGATACGCAGTATTTT.